A selection of T cell receptor beta chains follows, all from one sample in a study of a mutant IDH1 vaccine in newly diagnosed glioma. No antigen is known for these receptors. Some clones are missing from TCRdb's copy, which holds only in-frame ones; the method was immunoSEQ multiplex PCR. Counted here are tens of thousands of clones, 81% occurring once; the ten biggest clones make up 5% to 7%. This sample comprised PBMCs, obtained from a glioma patient whose treatment included an IDH1 peptide vaccine. The receptors were gathered from a man in his forties with glioma. Each CDR3 is given with its conserved first and last residue. Each record gives: V gene, D gene, clone size, J gene, CDR3 DNA, CDR3 protein. D genes are given only for firm matches. Clone sizes are given selectively: once, few, many, or a class where the clone is expanded.

TRBV5-4,-,-,TRBJ2-5,TGTGCCAGCAGCTTGTCGGGGGGCATTCAAGAGACCCAGTACTTC,CASSLSGGIQETQYF
TRBV6-5,-,-,TRBJ2-5,TGTGCCAGCAGTTATGAGGGGGGAGAGACCCAGTACTTC,CASSYEGGETQYF
TRBV7-3,TRBD2,-,TRBJ2-5,TGTGCCAGCAGCCCTTCTAGCGGGTGGCGGGGAGAGACCCAGTACTTC,CASSPSSGWRGETQYF
TRBV7-2,-,-,TRBJ2-7,TGTGCCAGCAGCTCAAGAACTGGACCGTCCTACGAGCAGTACTTC,CASSSRTGPSYEQYF
TRBV5-1,-,-,TRBJ1-3,TGCGCCAGCAGCTTAGGACAGACCTCTGGAAACACCATATATTTT,CASSLGQTSGNTIYF
TRBV28,-,-,TRBJ1-5,TGTGCCAGCAGGACTGGCAATCAGCCCCAGCATTTT,CASRTGNQPQHF
TRBV27,TRBD1,-,TRBJ1-6,TGTGCCAGCAGCTCGTTCAAGACAGGGGGAAGATCACCCCTCCACTTT,CASSSFKTGGRSPLHF
TRBV25-1,TRBD1,-,TRBJ1-4,TGTGCCAGCAGTGACAGGGGGGTTAATGAAAAACTGTTTTTT,CASSDRGVNEKLFF
TRBV7-2,-,-,TRBJ1-2,TGTGCCAGCAGCCTAGGGGGTCTGCGTAGAGATGGCTACACCTTC,CASSLGGLRRDGYTF
TRBV2,-,-,TRBJ1-1,TGTGCCAGCATCGGGGTGATTGAAGCTTTCTTT,CASIGVIEAFF
TRBV6-5,-,-,TRBJ1-3,TGTGCCAGCAGTTACCTTAAAGCTGGTGGAAACACCATATATTTT,CASSYLKAGGNTIYF
TRBV6-6,-,-,TRBJ1-5,TGTGCCAGCAGTTACTCAGGGACCCATCAGCCCCAGCATTTT,CASSYSGTHQPQHF
TRBV7-8,TRBD2,-,TRBJ2-1,TGTGCCAGCAGCGCACCGGGACTAGCGGGGGGAATGTTGTTTGAGGAGTTCTTC,CASSAPGLAGGMLFEEFF
TRBV19,TRBD2,once,TRBJ2-2,TGTGCCAGTAGGGGACTAGCGGGAGGGCCGACCGGGGAGCTGTTTTTT,CASRGLAGGPTGELFF
TRBV6-1,-,few,TRBJ1-1,TGTGCCAGCTCTAGCGACACAGGGCCGGGCACTGAAGCTTTCTTT,CASSSDTGPGTEAFF
TRBV7-2,TRBD1,-,TRBJ1-2,TGTGCCAGCAGCTTAGTGCGGGGAGGCCAGGGGGCTCGGCACACCTTC,CASSLVRGGQGARHTF
TRBV2,-,-,TRBJ2-1,TGTGCCAGCAGGAGCGGCGGGACGGGGAATGAGCAGTTCTTC,CASRSGGTGNEQFF
TRBV6-5,TRBD1,-,TRBJ1-4,TGTGCTGAGGCAGGGGGCATTAGTGAAAAACTGTTTTTT,CAEAGGISEKLFF
TRBV7-3,-,-,TRBJ2-1,TGTGCCAGCAGCTCAGGGCGTACGGGGAATGAGCAGTTCTTC,CASSSGRTGNEQFF
TRBV9,-,-,TRBJ2-1,TGTGCCAGCAGCGCCTATGGGAGCTCCTACAATGAGCAGTTCTTC,CASSAYGSSYNEQFF
TRBV6-5,TRBD2,-,TRBJ2-5,TGTGCCAGCAGGCAGACTAGCGGTAACCAAGAGACCCAGTACTTC,CASRQTSGNQETQYF
TRBV13,TRBD2,-,TRBJ2-5,TGTGCCAGCAGCTTAAGACTAGCGGGAGCCGAGACCCAGTACTTC,CASSLRLAGAETQYF
TRBV7-3,-,-,TRBJ1-1,TGTGCCAGCAGCTTGAGTAACAGGAACACTGAAGCTTTCTTT,CASSLSNRNTEAFF
TRBV30,TRBD2,-,TRBJ2-7,TGTGCCTGGAGTGCTACTAGCGGGAGTGTCAACGAGCAGTACTTC,CAWSATSGSVNEQYF
TRBV7-2,-,-,TRBJ2-3,TGTGCCAGCAGCTTAGTTTCTAGCTCCAGAGATACGCAGTATTTT,CASSLVSSSRDTQYF
TRBV12-5,-,-,TRBJ1-6,TGTGCTAGTGGTTTGGTCGAGCGTTCACCCCTCCACTTT,CASGLVERSPLHF
TRBV5-1,TRBD2,-,TRBJ2-1,TGCGCCAGCAGCTCCGGCGGGGGCTACAATGAGCAGTTCTTC,CASSSGGGYNEQFF
TRBV4-3,-,-,TRBJ2-1,TGCGCCAGCAGCCGCGTTCAGGGTGAGCAGTTCTTC,CASSRVQGEQFF
TRBV4-3,-,-,TRBJ1-5,TGCGCCAGCAGCCAAGACGACAGGTTCAATCAGCCCCAGCATTTT,CASSQDDRFNQPQHF
TRBV10-3,-,once,TRBJ2-1,TGTGCCATCAGGGCAGGAGGAGGGAATGAGCAGTTCTTC,CAIRAGGGNEQFF
TRBV30,-,-,TRBJ2-6,TGTGCCTGGAGTGTGGGGGTACCTGGGGCCAACGTCCTGACTTTC,CAWSVGVPGANVLTF
TRBV7-9,-,few,TRBJ1-2,TGTGCCAGCAGCATAACAGGGTTGGGTTATGGCTACACCTTC,CASSITGLGYGYTF
TRBV5-1,-,-,TRBJ2-5,TGCGCCAGCAGCAAGGGGAGTGACATAGGGGAGACCCAGTACTTC,CASSKGSDIGETQYF
TRBV9,-,-,TRBJ2-3,TGTGCCAGCAGCGTAGGGCAGGGGACGGATACGCAGTATTTT,CASSVGQGTDTQYF
TRBV2,-,-,TRBJ1-1,TGTGCCAGCAGACTGGGATTAACTACGGAAGCTTTCTTT,CASRLGLTTEAFF
TRBV18,-,few,TRBJ1-5,TGTGCCAGCTCACCATCTGGGGATCAGCCCCAGCATTTT,CASSPSGDQPQHF
TRBV7-2,TRBD1,-,TRBJ2-3,TGTGCCAGCAGCTTACGGGGCCAACCGGGACAGGATACGCAGTATTTT,CASSLRGQPGQDTQYF
TRBV7-8,TRBD1,-,TRBJ2-7,TGTGCCAGCAGCCCAGGGACAGGGGGAGCCTACGAGCAGTACTTC,CASSPGTGGAYEQYF
TRBV19,-,-,TRBJ2-1,TGTGCCAGTAGTGCTGGCGGGACAGCGATCGAAAATGAGCAGTTCTTC,CASSAGGTAIENEQFF
TRBV6-1,TRBD1,-,TRBJ2-5,TGTGCCAGCAGCCCCGACAGGGGACGCCAAGAGACCCAGTACTTC,CASSPDRGRQETQYF
TRBV7-6,TRBD2,-,TRBJ2-1,TGTGCCAGCAGCTTAGGTGGCGGGAGGGCCCTCGATGAGCAGTTCTTC,CASSLGGGRALDEQFF